This TCR beta chain derives from a study of cytomegalovirus exposure and HLA in healthy donors. Of note for this clone: What it binds is unknown.

The CDR3 consists of 15 residues. With 10 bases clipped from V and 8 bases from J, the junction kept 14 bases outside the gene matches. Looked up from germline, CDR1 is MNHEY and CDR2 is SVGAGI. Whole-study results and caveats: The classifier reportedly diagnosed cytomegalovirus status with high specificity and sensitivity. Roughly uniform depth of sequencing across donors was assumed in presence/absence analyses. As was reported, the HLA-A and HLA-B alleles of most subjects were accurately predicted from TCR beta sequences. Researchers counted 150 to 200 TCR beta chains as cytomegalovirus-associated.

PCR primers comprised 60 Vbeta and 13 Jbeta primers. Only in-frame clones appear in the TCRdb table, and some are missing; sequencing was by immunoSEQ multiplex PCR. This sample's table has approximately 80,000 clones. The source material was PBMCs. The clonotype was recovered from a woman younger than 45 in good health and CMV-seronegative. The chain couples TRBV6-5 to TRBJ1-6; 7 bases are a match to TRBD1. CDR3 nucleotides: TGTGCCACCTCCATTGGACAGGACTTCTATTCACCCCTCCACTTT. Translating it yields CATSIGQDFYSPLHF.